A single sample is the source of the 24 T cell receptor beta chains below, sequenced in a study of blood T cell repertoires in COVID-19. Clones were read by immunoSEQ multiplex PCR, and TCRdb kept only the in-frame ones, dropping some. This sample has about 150,000 clones; roughly 82% occur once, and the top ten carry around 9.8%. Sequencing was carried out using peripheral blood. Receptors were obtained from a woman in her fifties or sixties with acute or convalescent COVID-19.

The chain is built from TRBV19 and TRBJ2-1; possible D gene TRBD2, 7 bases. The CDR3 has 16 residues. Deletions cut 3 bases from V and 8 bases from J, with 20 bases between. Germline CDR1 is LNHDA and CDR2 is SQIVND (reference sequence). In nucleotides, the CDR3 is TGTGCCAGTAGTATTAGTGTGGGGGGGCCCCCCGATGAGCAGTTCTTC. Its protein is CASSISVGGPPDEQFF.

The chain is built from TRBV4-3 and TRBJ1-3; tentatively, D is TRBD1 (5 bases). Germline CDR1 is LGHNA and CDR2 is YSLEER. This CDR3 region has 17 residues. Trimming removed 0 bases at V and 2 bases at J, with 14 bases between. The CDR3 reads CASSQDPQGGTGNTIYF. The CDR3 DNA is TGCGCCAGCAGCCAAGATCCCCAGGGAGGAACTGGAAACACCATATATTTT.

The J gene is TRBJ1-2, the V gene TRBV12-3 or TRBV12-4; no reliable D call. This CDR3 is 12 amino acids long. V was clipped by 5 bases and J by 1 base, with 5 bases between them. CDR3 bases: TGTGCCAGCAGTAGAGTTAACTATGGCTACACCTTC. As protein: CASSRVNYGYTF.

V usage is TRBV14 and J usage is TRBJ2-2, with D perhaps TRBD1 (6 bases). The V and J ends lost 1 base and 0 bases respectively, with 9 bases between them. CDR1 and CDR2 (germline): SGHDN, FVKESK. The CDR3 consists of 16 residues. CDR3 loop: CASSQGTGTNTGELFF. CDR3 nucleotides: TGTGCCAGCAGCCAAGGTACAGGGACGAACACCGGGGAGCTGTTTTTT.

The table lists this clone with a count of one. The chain recombines TRBV9 with TRBJ2-5; TRBD1 matches 8 bases. CDR3 size: 14 residues. J gave up 1 base and V 3 bases, and 2 bases lay outside the gene matches. The germline gives CDR1 SGDLS, CDR2 YYNGEE. The CDR3 loop is CASSETGAQETQYF. DNA of the CDR3: TGTGCCAGCAGCGAGACAGGGGCCCAAGAGACCCAGTACTTC.

The gene calls are TRBV7-9 and TRBJ1-2; 9 bases match TRBD1. The V and J ends lost 1 base and 4 bases, in that order; junction bases with no gene match: 7. The CDR3 consists of 16 residues. The V gene's germline CDR1 is SEHNR and CDR2 FQNEAQ (reference sequence). CDR3 coding DNA: TGTGCCAGCAGCTTAGGGGGACAGGGCTCAGGCTATGGCTACACCTTC. Its translation: CASSLGGQGSGYGYTF.

This chain joins TRBV6-5 and TRBJ2-3, with 8 bases aligning to TRBD2. Germline CDR1 MNHEY, CDR2 SVGAGI. The CDR3 totals 15 residues. The V segment lost 2 bases and the J segment 4 bases; nucleotides outside the gene matches: 5. For the CDR3, the DNA is TGTGCCAGCAGTTACGGGGGACTAGAGGCAGATACGCAGTATTTT. It translates to CASSYGGLEADTQYF.

This rearrangement joins TRBV28 to TRBJ2-7; TRBD1 matches 7 bases. The V gene end was trimmed by 4 bases and the J gene end by 0 bases; junction bases not matched to a gene: 9. The CDR3 consists of 16 residues. The V gene's germline CDR1 is MDHEN and CDR2 SYDVKM. The CDR3 DNA sequence: TGTGCCAGCAGTTCATTCCCGGGACAGAGCTCCTACGAGCAGTACTTC. It translates to CASSSFPGQSSYEQYF.

CDR3 in amino acids: CASRRRRIEGYTF. CDR3 coding DNA: TGTGCCAGCAGACGCAGGAGGATAGAGGGCTACACCTTC. The chain couples TRBV5-5 to TRBJ1-2, with D unclear. V lost 5 bases and J lost 8, with 16 bases in between. CDR1 is SGHKS and CDR2 is YYEKEE in the germline V gene (reference sequence). The CDR3 has 13 amino acids. The full variable domain, its missing parts supplied by reference TRBV5-5 and TRBJ1-2, is DAGVTQSPTHLIKTRGQQVTLRCSPISGHKSVSWYQQVLGQGPQFIFQYYEKEERGRGNFPDRFSARQFPNYSSELNVNALLLGDSALYLCASRRRRIEGYTFGSGTRLTVV.

The chain carries TRBV14 and TRBJ1-2; D is ambiguous. The ends were cut back, 2 bases at V and 6 bases at J, with 10 bases in the middle. The CDR3 runs 13 residues. Germline CDR1 and CDR2: SGHDN and FVKESK. The CDR3 reads CASSQLYRNGYTF. CDR3 coding DNA: TGTGCCAGCAGCCAACTATACAGAAATGGCTACACCTTC.

This clone was found once. V usage is TRBV6-5 and J usage is TRBJ2-7; 12 positions agree with TRBD1. CDR1 is MNHEY and CDR2 is SVGAGI in the germline V gene. This CDR3 contains 14 residues. The V gene end was trimmed by 6 bases and the J gene end by 5 bases; junction bases not matched to a gene: 5. The CDR3 reads CASRSRDRGHEQYF. As DNA, the CDR3 is TGTGCCAGCAGGAGCCGGGACAGGGGGCACGAGCAGTACTTC.

The J gene is TRBJ2-6, the V gene TRBV5-1; TRBD1 matches 8 bases. The CDR3 runs 16 residues. Germline V gene lookup returns CDR1 SGHRS and CDR2 YFSETQ. V lost 2 bases, J lost 2 bases, and 3 bases stayed unmatched. CDR3 DNA sequence: TGCGCCAGCAGCTTACCACAGGGGGCTGGGGCCAACGTCCTGACTTTC. Its translation is CASSLPQGAGANVLTF.

The chain recombines TRBV5-1 with TRBJ2-3; the match to TRBD2 covers 11 bases. Germline V lookup: CDR1 SGHRS, CDR2 YFSETQ. V lost 4 bases and J lost 0; bases outside the gene matches: 10. The CDR3 runs to 18 residues. This CDR3 reads CASSLGTSGYSSTDTQYF. CDR3 in DNA: TGCGCCAGCAGCCTCGGGACTAGCGGATATTCTAGCACAGATACGCAGTATTTT. Supplemented by reference TRBV5-1 and TRBJ2-3, the full variable domain reads KAGVTQTPRYLIKTRGQQVTLSCSPISGHRSVSWYQQTPGQGLQFLFEYFSETQRNKGNFPGRFSGRQFSNSRSEMNVSTLELGDSALYLCASSLGTSGYSSTDTQYFGPGTRLTVL.

This clone has a single count. In the same sample, other DNA sequences code for this CDR3. This chain joins TRBV5-5 and TRBJ2-3; possibly TRBD1 for D (5 bases). From germline, CDR1 is SGHKS and CDR2 YYEKEE (reference sequence). Trimming took off 2 bases at V and 2 bases at J, with 9 bases between the two ends. CDR3 length equals 14 residues. The DNA for the CDR3 is TGTGCCAGCAGCTTTGACAGACCCACAGATACGCAGTATTTT. Protein sequence: CASSFDRPTDTQYF.

This sequence joins TRBV7-2 and TRBJ1-5; no firm D call. Between the trimmed V and J ends, which lost 2 bases and 3 bases, there was a span of 11 bases. The germline CDR1 and CDR2 sequences are SGHTA and FQGNSA. This CDR3 region has 15 residues. The CDR3 DNA reads as TGTGCCAGCAGCTTATTCATGGCAGACAATCAGCCCCAGCATTTT. Amino acid sequence: CASSLFMADNQPQHF.

The CDR3 coding sequence is TGTGCCAGCAGCCCACAGGGGACCGTCTCTGGAAACACCATATATTTT. Its protein product is CASSPQGTVSGNTIYF. This rearrangement joins TRBV9 to TRBJ1-3, with 7 bases matching TRBD1. V was pared by 4 bases and J by 0 bases, with 7 bases of the junction left unmatched. The length of the CDR3 is 16 residues. Germline CDR1 and CDR2: SGDLS and YYNGEE.

The V gene is TRBV2, the J gene TRBJ1-3; 7 bases are a match to TRBD1. This CDR3 contains 16 residues. Germline assignment: CDR1 SNHLY and CDR2 FYNNEI. J was trimmed by 3 bases and V by 10 bases; bases with no gene match: 15. CDR3 sequence (DNA): TGTGCCACCTTTACACCCGGGACAGAAGGTGGAAACACCATATATTTT. Translated, it gives CATFTPGTEGGNTIYF.

This chain connects TRBV19 to TRBJ1-1, with D possibly matching TRBD1 (6 bases). Germline assignment: CDR1 LNHDA and CDR2 SQIVND (reference sequence). Between the trimmed V and J ends, which lost 7 bases and 0 bases, there was a span of 21 bases. The CDR3 sequence is 17 residues long. The CDR3: CASTGRQAAPMNTEAFF. For the CDR3, the DNA is TGTGCCAGTACTGGTCGACAGGCCGCCCCCATGAACACTGAAGCTTTCTTT. The variable domain in full, with the rest retrieved from reference TRBV19 and TRBJ1-1, is DGGITQSPKYLFRKEGQNVTLSCEQNLNHDAMYWYRQDPGQGLRLIYYSQIVNDFQKGDIAEGYSVSREKKESFPLTVTSAQKNPTAFYLCASTGRQAAPMNTEAFFGQGTRLTVV.

This clone was picked up many times. V is TRBV14 and J is TRBJ2-1; 7 positions agree with TRBD2. CDR1 is SGHDN and CDR2 is FVKESK in the germline V gene. CDR3 size: 16 residues. The V segment lost 1 base and the J segment 2 bases; nucleotides outside the gene matches: 5. DNA of the CDR3: TGTGCCAGCAGCCAAGTCGCGGGAGTCCCCTACAATGAGCAGTTCTTC. As protein: CASSQVAGVPYNEQFF. The complete variable domain, with remaining parts taken from reference TRBV14 and TRBJ2-1, reads EAGVTQFPSHSVIEKGQTVTLRCDPISGHDNLYWYRRVMGKEIKFLLHFVKESKQDESGMPNNRFLAERTGGTYSTLKVQPAELEDSGVYFCASSQVAGVPYNEQFFGPGTRLTVL.

The CDR3 coding sequence is TGTGCCAGCAGTAAACTCAGGGATTCACCCCTCCACTTT. The encoded protein is CASSKLRDSPLHF. V and J are TRBV6-2 or TRBV6-3 and TRBJ1-6, with TRBD1 as a possible D gene (5 bases). The CDR3 sequence is 13 residues long. Germline CDR1 and CDR2: MNHEY and SVGEGT. Trimming took off 5 bases at V and 8 bases at J, with 10 bases between the two ends.

J is TRBJ2-7 and V is TRBV6-5; 8 bases match TRBD2. J was trimmed by 2 bases and V by 7 bases; bases with no gene match: 10. The V gene's germline CDR1 is MNHEY and CDR2 SVGAGI. The CDR3 length is 15 residues. The CDR3 region is CASTPITSGPYEQYF. DNA of the CDR3: TGTGCCAGCACCCCCATTACTAGCGGACCCTACGAGCAGTACTTC.

The chain employs TRBV11-2 and TRBJ2-7; possible D gene TRBD2, 6 bases. CDR1 and CDR2 (germline): SGHAT, FQNNGV. The CDR3 has 17 residues. The V end lost 4 bases, the J end lost 1 base, and 20 bases lay between the germline ends. The CDR3 DNA sequence: TGTGCCAGCAGCTCTCTACCGGGACTCCAAGAATCCTACGAGCAGTACTTC. As protein: CASSSLPGLQESYEQYF.

In DNA, the CDR3 is TGCGCCAGCAGCTTGGATGGAAGGGGAGGGAATGAAAAACTGTTTTTT. It yields the protein CASSLDGRGGNEKLFF. The chain links TRBV5-1 to TRBJ1-4; possible D gene TRBD1, 5 bases. The V gene's germline CDR1 is SGHRS and CDR2 YFSETQ. Trimming removed 0 bases from V and 5 bases from J, with 14 bases in between. This CDR3 comprises 16 residues.

This sequence joins TRBV6-2 or TRBV6-3 and TRBJ2-5; possibly TRBD1 for D (6 bases). The CDR3 has 13 amino acids. Germline lookup yields CDR1 MNHEY and CDR2 SVGEGT. Trimming took 4 bases from V and 5 from J, leaving 11 bases between them. The CDR3 sequence: CASSFYRDETQYF. As DNA, the CDR3 is TGTGCCAGCAGTTTCTACAGGGACGAGACCCAGTACTTC.